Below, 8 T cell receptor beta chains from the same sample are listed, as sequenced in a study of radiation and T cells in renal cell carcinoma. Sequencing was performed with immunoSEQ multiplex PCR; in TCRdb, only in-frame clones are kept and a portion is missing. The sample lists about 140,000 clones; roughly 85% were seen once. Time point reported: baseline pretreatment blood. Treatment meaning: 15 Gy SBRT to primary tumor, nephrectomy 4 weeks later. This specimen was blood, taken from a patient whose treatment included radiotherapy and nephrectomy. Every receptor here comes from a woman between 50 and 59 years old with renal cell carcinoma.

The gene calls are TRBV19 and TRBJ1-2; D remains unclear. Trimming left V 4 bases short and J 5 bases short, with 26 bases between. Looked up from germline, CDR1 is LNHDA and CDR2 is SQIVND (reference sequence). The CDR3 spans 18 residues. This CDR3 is CASSTPQDVPLMRYGYTF. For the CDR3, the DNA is TGTGCCAGTAGTACCCCGCAGGACGTACCACTAATGAGATATGGCTACACCTTC. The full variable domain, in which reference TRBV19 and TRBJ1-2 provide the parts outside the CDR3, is DGGITQSPKYLFRKEGQNVTLSCEQNLNHDAMYWYRQDPGQGLRLIYYSQIVNDFQKGDIAEGYSVSREKKESFPLTVTSAQKNPTAFYLCASSTPQDVPLMRYGYTFGSGTRLTVV.

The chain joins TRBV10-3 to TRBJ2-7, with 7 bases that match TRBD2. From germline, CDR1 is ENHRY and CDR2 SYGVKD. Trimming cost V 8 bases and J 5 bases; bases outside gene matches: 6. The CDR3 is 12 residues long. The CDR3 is CAIGRAQDEQYF. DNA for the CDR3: TGTGCCATCGGGAGGGCCCAAGACGAGCAGTACTTC.

The CDR3 spells CAVSGINQPQHF. The CDR3 bases are TGTGCCGTATCAGGGATCAATCAGCCCCAGCATTTT. The chain combines TRBV19 with TRBJ1-5; a weak D match, TRBD1 (5 bases). The CDR3 totals 12 residues. Between the trimmed V and J ends, which lost 11 bases and 3 bases, there was a span of 11 bases. Per the germline V gene, CDR1 is LNHDA and CDR2 is SQIVND (reference sequence).

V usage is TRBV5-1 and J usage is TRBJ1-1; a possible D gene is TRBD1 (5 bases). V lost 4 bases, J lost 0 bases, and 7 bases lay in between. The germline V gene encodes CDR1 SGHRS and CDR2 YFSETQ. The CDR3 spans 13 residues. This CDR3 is CASSDRMNTEAFF. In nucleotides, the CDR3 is TGCGCCAGCAGCGACAGAATGAACACTGAAGCTTTCTTT.

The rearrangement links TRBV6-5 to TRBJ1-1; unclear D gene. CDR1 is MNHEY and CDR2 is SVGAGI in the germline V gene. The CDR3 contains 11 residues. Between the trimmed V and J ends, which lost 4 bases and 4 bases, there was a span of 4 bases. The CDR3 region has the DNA TGTGCCAGCAGTTTTCTCACTGAAGCTTTCTTT. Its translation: CASSFLTEAFF.

CDR3 nucleotides: TGTGCCACTTCCTTTGAGGTAGACTATGGCTACACCTTC. It specifies CATSFEVDYGYTF. The chain recombines TRBV7-9 with TRBJ1-2, with D hard to call. Trimming removed 10 bases from V and 3 bases from J, with 15 bases in between. Germline CDR1 is SEHNR and CDR2 is FQNEAQ (reference sequence). This CDR3 region has 13 residues.

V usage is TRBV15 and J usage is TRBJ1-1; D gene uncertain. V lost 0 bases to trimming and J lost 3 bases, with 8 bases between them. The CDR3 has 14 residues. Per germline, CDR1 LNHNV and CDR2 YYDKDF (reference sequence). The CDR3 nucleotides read TGTGCCACCAGCAGAGATTTAGGGTACACTGAAGCTTTCTTT. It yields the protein CATSRDLGYTEAFF.

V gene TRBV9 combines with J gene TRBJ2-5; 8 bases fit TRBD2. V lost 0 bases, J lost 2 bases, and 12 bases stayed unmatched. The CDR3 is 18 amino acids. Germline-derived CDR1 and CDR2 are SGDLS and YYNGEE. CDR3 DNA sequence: TGTGCCAGCAGCGTAGCTCCAGCGGGGGCGATCCAGCAAGAGACCCAGTACTTC. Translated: CASSVAPAGAIQQETQYF. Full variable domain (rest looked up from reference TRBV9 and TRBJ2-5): DSGVTQTPKHLITATGQRVTLRCSPRSGDLSVYWYQQSLDQGLQFLIQYYNGEERAKGNILERFSAQQFPDLHSELNLSSLELGDSALYFCASSVAPAGAIQQETQYFGPGTRLLVL.